One and the same sample provided the 7 T cell receptor beta chains below, sequenced in a study of T cell repertoires in cytomegalovirus infection. From the reads, TCRdb called clonotypes with MiXCR, one entry per CDR3 protein. This sample has around 540,000 distinct CDR3 sequences, with around a third found just once. The antigens these receptors bind are not known. Specimen: cultured PBMCs, collected from culture after CMV antigen stimulation. Receptors were obtained from a human donor in good health (CMV status not recorded). Some clones in this sample may be carry-over from other donors' samples.

This clonotype was seen only a few times. The genes are TRBV7-3 and TRBJ2-1; possible D gene TRBD2, 6 bases. The germline CDR1 and CDR2 sequences are SGHTA and FQGTGA. The length of the CDR3 is 13 residues. V lost 5 bases, J lost 11 bases, and 16 bases lay in between. CDR3 nucleotide sequence: TGTGCCAGCAGCCCCAACCTCGGGACTCAGCAGTTCTTC. Protein sequence: CASSPNLGTQQFF.

The chain uses TRBV2 and TRBJ2-1; D gene unclear. CDR1 and CDR2 from the germline V gene are SNHLY and FYNNEI. V was cut by 7 bases and J by 0 bases, with 10 bases left in between. This CDR3 comprises 14 residues. The chain's CDR3 is CASKSESSYNEQFF. CDR3 in DNA: TGTGCCAGCAAGTCGGAGAGCTCCTACAATGAGCAGTTCTTC.

The J gene is TRBJ2-7, the V gene TRBV23-1; possibly TRBD1 for D (6 bases). TRBV23-1 is an ORF, with its function uncertain. With 4 bases removed from V and 6 bases from J, the gap between germline ends came to 13 bases. This CDR3 has 13 residues. CDR3 DNA: TGCGCCAGCAGTCGGCACAGGGTTTCCGAGCAGTACGTC. Translated: CASSRHRVSEQYV.

This clonotype was counted between two and nine times. The gene calls are TRBV7-8 and TRBJ2-5; 8 positions match TRBD1. V lost 5 bases to trimming and J lost 5 bases; unmatched junction nucleotides: 13. The germline V gene has CDR1 SGHVS and CDR2 FQNEAQ. The CDR3 extends over 16 amino acids. The CDR3: CASSRNVQGAGETQYF. CDR3 nucleotide sequence: TGTGCCAGCAGCCGGAACGTCCAGGGGGCGGGGGAGACCCAGTACTTC.

This chain uses TRBV6-2 or TRBV6-3 with TRBJ2-3; D might be TRBD2 (5 bases). The CDR3 loop spans 14 amino acids. Germline CDR1 MNHEY, CDR2 SVGEGT. Trimming shortened V by 3 bases and J by 9 bases, and 16 bases separated the two germline ends. CDR3 sequence: CASSYERPHDTQYF. Written as DNA, the CDR3 is TGTGCCAGCAGTTATGAGCGGCCTCACGACACGCAGTATTTT.

J is TRBJ2-5 and V is TRBV29-1, with TRBD2 matching 10 bases. This CDR3 has 16 residues. Germline V gene data show CDR1 as SQVTM and CDR2 as ANQGSEA. The trim removed 1 base at V and 0 bases at J, leaving 5 bases unmatched. Here the CDR3 reads CSVEVPSGRDQETQYF. The DNA of the CDR3 is TGCAGCGTTGAAGTACCTAGCGGGAGAGACCAAGAGACCCAGTACTTC.

This clonotype was seen ten or more times. This chain uses TRBV7-2 with TRBJ2-5, with 9 positions matching TRBD2. CDR1 SGHTA and CDR2 FQGNSA come from the germline V gene. This CDR3 is 15 amino acids long. Losses at the gene ends were 1 base for V and 5 bases for J; bases not matched to a gene: 5. The CDR3 nucleotides read TGTGCCAGCAGCTTAGGCGCGGGAGGGCGCGAGACCCAGTACTTC. Protein: CASSLGAGGRETQYF.